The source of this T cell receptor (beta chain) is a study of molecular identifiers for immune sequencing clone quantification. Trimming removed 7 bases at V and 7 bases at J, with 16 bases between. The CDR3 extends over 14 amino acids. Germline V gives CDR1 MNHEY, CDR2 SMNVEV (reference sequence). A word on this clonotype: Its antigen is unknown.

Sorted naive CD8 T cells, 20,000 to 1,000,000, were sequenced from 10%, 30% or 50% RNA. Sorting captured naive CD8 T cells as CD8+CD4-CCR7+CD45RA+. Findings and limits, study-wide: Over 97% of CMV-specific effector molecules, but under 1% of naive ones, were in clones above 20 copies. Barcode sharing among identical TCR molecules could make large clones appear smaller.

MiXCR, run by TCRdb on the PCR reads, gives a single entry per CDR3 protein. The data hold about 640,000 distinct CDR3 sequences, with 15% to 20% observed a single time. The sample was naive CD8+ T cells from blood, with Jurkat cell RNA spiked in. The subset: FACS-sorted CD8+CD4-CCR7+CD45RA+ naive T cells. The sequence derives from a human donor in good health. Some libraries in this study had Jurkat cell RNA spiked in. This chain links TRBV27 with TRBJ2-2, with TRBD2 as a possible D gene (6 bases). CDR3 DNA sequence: TGTGCCAGCACCTGGGACTTTCCTGGCGGGGAGCTGTTTTTT. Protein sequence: CASTWDFPGGELFF.